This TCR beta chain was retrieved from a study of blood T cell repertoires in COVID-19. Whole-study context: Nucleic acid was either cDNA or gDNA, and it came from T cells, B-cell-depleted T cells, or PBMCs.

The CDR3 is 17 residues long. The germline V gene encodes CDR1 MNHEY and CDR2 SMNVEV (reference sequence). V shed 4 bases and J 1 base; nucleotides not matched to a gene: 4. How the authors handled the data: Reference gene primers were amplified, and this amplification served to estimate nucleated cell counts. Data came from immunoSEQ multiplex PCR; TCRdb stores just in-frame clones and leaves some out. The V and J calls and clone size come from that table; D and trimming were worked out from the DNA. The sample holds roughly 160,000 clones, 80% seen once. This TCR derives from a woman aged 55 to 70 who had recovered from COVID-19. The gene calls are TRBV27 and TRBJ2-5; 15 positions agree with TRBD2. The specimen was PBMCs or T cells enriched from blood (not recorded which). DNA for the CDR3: TGTGCCAGCAGTTCTCGGACTAGCGGGGGGGCCCAAGAGACCCAGTACTTC. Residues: CASSSRTSGGAQETQYF.